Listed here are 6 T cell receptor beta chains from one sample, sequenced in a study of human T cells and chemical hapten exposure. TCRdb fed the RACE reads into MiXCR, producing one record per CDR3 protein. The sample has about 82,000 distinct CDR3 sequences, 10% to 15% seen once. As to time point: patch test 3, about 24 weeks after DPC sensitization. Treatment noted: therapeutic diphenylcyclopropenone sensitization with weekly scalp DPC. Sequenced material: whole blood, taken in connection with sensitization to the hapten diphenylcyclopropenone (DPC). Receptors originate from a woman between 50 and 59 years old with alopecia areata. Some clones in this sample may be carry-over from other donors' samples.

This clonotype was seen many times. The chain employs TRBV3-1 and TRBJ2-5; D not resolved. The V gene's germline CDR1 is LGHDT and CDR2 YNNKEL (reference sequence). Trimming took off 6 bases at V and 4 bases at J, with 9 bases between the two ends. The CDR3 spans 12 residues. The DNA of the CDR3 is TGTGCCAGCAGTCGTATAAGAGAGACCCAGTACTTC. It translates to CASSRIRETQYF.

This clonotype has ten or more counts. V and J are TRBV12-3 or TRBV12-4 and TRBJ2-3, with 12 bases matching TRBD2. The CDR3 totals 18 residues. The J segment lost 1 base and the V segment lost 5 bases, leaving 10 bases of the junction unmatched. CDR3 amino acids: CASSPPGLAGMGTDTQYF. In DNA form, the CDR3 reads TGTGCCAGCAGTCCCCCGGGACTAGCGGGTATGGGCACAGATACGCAGTATTTT.

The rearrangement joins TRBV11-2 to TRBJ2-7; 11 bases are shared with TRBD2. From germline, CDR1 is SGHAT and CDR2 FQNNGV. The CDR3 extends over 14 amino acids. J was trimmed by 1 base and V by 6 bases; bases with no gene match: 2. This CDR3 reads CASRTSGVSYEQYF. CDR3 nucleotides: TGTGCCAGCAGGACTAGCGGGGTTTCCTACGAGCAGTACTTC.

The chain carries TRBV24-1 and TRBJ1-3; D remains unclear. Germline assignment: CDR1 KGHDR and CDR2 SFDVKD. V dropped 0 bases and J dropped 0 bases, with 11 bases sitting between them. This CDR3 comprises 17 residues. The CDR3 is CATSDLSPSYSGNTIYF. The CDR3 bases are TGTGCCACCAGTGATTTGTCTCCGTCGTACTCTGGAAACACCATATATTTT.

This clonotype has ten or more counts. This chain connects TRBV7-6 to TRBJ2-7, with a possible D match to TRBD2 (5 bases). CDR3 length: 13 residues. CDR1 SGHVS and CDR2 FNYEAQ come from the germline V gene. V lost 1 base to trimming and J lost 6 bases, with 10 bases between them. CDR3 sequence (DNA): TGTGCCAGCAGCTTAGACGGGGTCGGCGAGCAGTACTTC. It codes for CASSLDGVGEQYF.

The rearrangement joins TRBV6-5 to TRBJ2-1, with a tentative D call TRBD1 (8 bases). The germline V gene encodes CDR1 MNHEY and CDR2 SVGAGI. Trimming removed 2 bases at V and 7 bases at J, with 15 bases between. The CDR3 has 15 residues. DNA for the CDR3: TGTGCCAGCAGTTACGGACAGGGACTACTTAATGAGCAGTTCTTC. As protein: CASSYGQGLLNEQFF.